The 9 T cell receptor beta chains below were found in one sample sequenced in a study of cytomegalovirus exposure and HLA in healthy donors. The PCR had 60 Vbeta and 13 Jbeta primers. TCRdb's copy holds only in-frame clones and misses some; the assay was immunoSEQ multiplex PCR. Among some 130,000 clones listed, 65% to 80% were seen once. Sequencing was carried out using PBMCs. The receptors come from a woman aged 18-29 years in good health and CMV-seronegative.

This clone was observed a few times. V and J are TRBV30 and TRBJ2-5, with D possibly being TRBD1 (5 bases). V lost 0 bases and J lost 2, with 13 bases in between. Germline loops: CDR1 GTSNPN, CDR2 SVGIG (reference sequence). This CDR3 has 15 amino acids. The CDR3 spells CAWSVRAGWQETQYF. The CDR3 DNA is TGTGCCTGGAGTGTAAGGGCAGGGTGGCAAGAGACCCAGTACTTC.

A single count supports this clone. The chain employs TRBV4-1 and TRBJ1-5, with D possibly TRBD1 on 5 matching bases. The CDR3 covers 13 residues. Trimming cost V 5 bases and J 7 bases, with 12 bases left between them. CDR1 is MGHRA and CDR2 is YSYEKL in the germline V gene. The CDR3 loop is CASSSRQTQPQHF. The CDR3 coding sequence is TGCGCCAGCAGCTCGCGACAGACGCAGCCCCAGCATTTT.

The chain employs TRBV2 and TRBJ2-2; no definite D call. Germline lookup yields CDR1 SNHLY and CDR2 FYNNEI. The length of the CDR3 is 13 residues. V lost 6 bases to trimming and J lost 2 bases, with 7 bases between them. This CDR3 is CASRTDNTGELFF. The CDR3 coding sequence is TGTGCCAGCAGAACAGACAACACCGGGGAGCTGTTTTTT.

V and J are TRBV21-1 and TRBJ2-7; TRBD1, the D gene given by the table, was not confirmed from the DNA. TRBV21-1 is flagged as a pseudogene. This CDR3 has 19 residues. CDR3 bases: TGTGCCAGCAGCAAAGACCCCCGGAGCAGGGGGCAGGGATCGGGCGAGCAGTACTTC. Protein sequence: CASSKDPRSRGQGSGEQYF.

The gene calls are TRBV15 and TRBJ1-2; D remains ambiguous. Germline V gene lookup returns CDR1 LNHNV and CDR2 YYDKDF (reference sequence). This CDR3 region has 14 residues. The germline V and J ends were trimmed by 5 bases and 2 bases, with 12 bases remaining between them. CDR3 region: CATSPVGGNYGYTF. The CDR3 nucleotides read TGTGCCACCAGCCCAGTCGGAGGCAACTATGGCTACACCTTC.

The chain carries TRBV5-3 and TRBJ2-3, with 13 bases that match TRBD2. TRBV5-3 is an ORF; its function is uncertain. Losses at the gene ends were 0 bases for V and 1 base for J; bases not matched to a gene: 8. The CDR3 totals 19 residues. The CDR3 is CARSLVGTSGTHGTDTQYF. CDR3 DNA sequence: TGTGCCAGAAGCTTGGTGGGGACTAGCGGGACCCATGGCACAGATACGCAGTATTTT.

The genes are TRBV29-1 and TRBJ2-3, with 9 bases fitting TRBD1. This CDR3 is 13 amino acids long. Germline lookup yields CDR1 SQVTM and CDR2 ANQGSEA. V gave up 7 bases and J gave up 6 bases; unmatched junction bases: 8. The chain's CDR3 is CSGAGTGRDTQYF. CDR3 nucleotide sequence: TGCAGCGGGGCCGGGACAGGGCGCGATACGCAGTATTTT.

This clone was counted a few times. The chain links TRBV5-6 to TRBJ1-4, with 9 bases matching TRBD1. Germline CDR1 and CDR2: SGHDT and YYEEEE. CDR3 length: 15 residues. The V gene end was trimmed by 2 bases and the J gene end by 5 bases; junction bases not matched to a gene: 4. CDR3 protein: CASSLDRGNNEKLFF. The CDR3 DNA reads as TGTGCCAGCAGCTTAGACAGGGGGAACAATGAAAAACTGTTTTTT.

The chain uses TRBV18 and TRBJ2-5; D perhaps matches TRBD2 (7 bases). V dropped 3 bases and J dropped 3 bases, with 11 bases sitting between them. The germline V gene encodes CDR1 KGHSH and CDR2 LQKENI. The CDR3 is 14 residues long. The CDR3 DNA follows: TGTGCCAGCTCACCGGGGGGGCAGAAAGAGACCCAGTACTTC. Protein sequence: CASSPGGQKETQYF. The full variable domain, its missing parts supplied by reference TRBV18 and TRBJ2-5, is NAGVMQNPRHLVRRRGQEARLRCSPMKGHSHVYWYRQLPEEGLKFMVYLQKENIIDESGMPKERFSAEFPKEGPSILRIQQVVRGDSAAYFCASSPGGQKETQYFGPGTRLLVL.